Listed below are T cell receptor beta chains from one sample, sequenced in a study of vaccination and CD4 T cells after COVID-19. Their target antigens are unknown. TCRdb called the PCR reads again in MiXCR, with one record for every CDR3 protein. The table lists about 18,000 distinct CDR3 sequences, roughly 45% of them singletons, with over 15% in the top ten. The input for sequencing was CD4+ T cells from blood, cultured in vitro, taken before SARS-CoV-2 vaccination. These receptors came from a human donor who received a COVID-19 vaccine. CDR3s include the opening cysteine and the closing phenylalanine or tryptophan. A D gene is named only where the DNA matches it firmly.

>16|TRBD1|TRBV20-1|TRBJ1-5
CSAGTGGRGGNQPQHF
>15|.|TRBV6-1|TRBJ1-3
CASSDLGVSGNTIYF
>13|.|TRBV5-1|TRBJ1-6
CASSLDDNSPLHF
>16|.|TRBV25-1|TRBJ2-3
CASSASGTKSTDTQYF
>14|TRBD1|TRBV12-3/TRBV12-4|TRBJ1-2
CASSPLGQGAGYTF
>14|.|TRBV7-9|TRBJ2-7
CASSLRAVSYEQYF
>14|.|TRBV6-1|TRBJ2-3
CASSRPLGTDTQYF
>17|.|TRBV23-1|TRBJ1-6
CASSHCLRGTYNSPLHF
>11|.|TRBV12-3/TRBV12-4|TRBJ2-3
CASARADTQYF
>17|TRBD1|TRBV12-5|TRBJ1-5
CASGLVLSGTGRQPQHF
>12|.|TRBV10-3|TRBJ1-1
CAISESGFEAFF
>11|.|TRBV19|TRBJ2-5
CASSRQETQYF
>14|.|TRBV5-5|TRBJ2-5
CASSLLRVQETQYF
>14|TRBD1|TRBV19|TRBJ1-2
CASSGTVDNYGYTF
>15|TRBD1|TRBV7-2|TRBJ2-1
CASSFSSDRGDEQFF
>15|.|TRBV10-2|TRBJ1-5
CASMAAAYSNQPQHF
>15|TRBD1|TRBV4-2|TRBJ2-2
CASSQGTVNTGELFF